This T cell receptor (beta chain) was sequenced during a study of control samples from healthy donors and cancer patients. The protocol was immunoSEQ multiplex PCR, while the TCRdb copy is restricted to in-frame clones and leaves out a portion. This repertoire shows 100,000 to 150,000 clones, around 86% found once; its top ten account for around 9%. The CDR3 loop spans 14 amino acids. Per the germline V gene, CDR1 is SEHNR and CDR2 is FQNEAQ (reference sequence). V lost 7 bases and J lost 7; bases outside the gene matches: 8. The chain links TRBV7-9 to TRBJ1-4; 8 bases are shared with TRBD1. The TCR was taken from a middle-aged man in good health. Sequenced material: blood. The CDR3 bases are TGTGCCAGCAACTCCGGACAGGGATCTGAAAAACTGTTTTTT. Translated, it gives CASNSGQGSEKLFF.